One and the same sample provided the 20 T cell receptor beta chains below, sequenced in a study of cytomegalovirus exposure and HLA in healthy donors. PCR amplification relied on 60 Vbeta primers (plus 13 Jbeta primers). Some clones are missing from TCRdb's copy, which holds only in-frame ones; the method was immunoSEQ multiplex PCR. The sample carries more than 95,000 clones, 70% to 80% recorded once. The sequenced sample consisted of PBMCs. Every receptor here comes from a man in his forties in good health and CMV-seropositive.

The chain employs TRBV15 and TRBJ2-7; the match to TRBD1 covers 8 bases. The ends lost 4 bases at V and 3 bases at J; junction bases unmatched: 5. Germline V lookup: CDR1 LNHNV, CDR2 YYDKDF (reference sequence). The CDR3 sequence is 14 residues long. Here the CDR3 reads CATSIGQGGYEQYF. CDR3 DNA: TGTGCCACCAGCATTGGACAGGGCGGCTACGAGCAGTACTTC.

V is TRBV2 and J is TRBJ2-7; D is possibly TRBD2 (5 bases). The CDR3 covers 14 residues. Germline CDR1 and CDR2: SNHLY and FYNNEI. V gave up 8 bases and J gave up 2 bases, with 16 bases separating them. This chain's CDR3 is CASSRLSGTYEQYF. As DNA, the CDR3 is TGTGCCAGCTCTAGACTAAGCGGCACCTACGAGCAGTACTTC.

The rearrangement links TRBV28 to TRBJ2-5, with a weak D call TRBD1 (6 bases). This CDR3 is built from 17 residues. CDR1 and CDR2 from the germline V gene are MDHEN and SYDVKM. With 5 bases removed from V and 5 bases from J, the gap between germline ends came to 24 bases. The CDR3 bases are TGTGCCAGCAGTACCCGAAGATTTACAGGGATTGGCGAGACCCAGTACTTC. Amino acid sequence: CASSTRRFTGIGETQYF.

The chain carries TRBV5-1 and TRBJ1-4, with D maybe TRBD1 (6 bases). CDR1 SGHRS and CDR2 YFSETQ come from the germline V gene. This CDR3 spans 14 amino acids. Trimming removed 2 bases from V and 7 bases from J, with 12 bases in between. The CDR3 is CASSLNQGSEKLFF. The CDR3 DNA sequence: TGCGCCAGCAGCTTAAACCAGGGGTCTGAAAAACTGTTTTTT.

The chain joins TRBV29-1 to TRBJ2-7, with TRBD1 matching 7 bases. The CDR3 totals 12 residues. V lost 7 bases, J lost 1 base, and 4 bases stayed unmatched. The germline V gene encodes CDR1 SQVTM and CDR2 ANQGSEA. The CDR3 here is CSARDSSYEQYF. The DNA for the CDR3 is TGCAGCGCCCGGGACAGTTCCTACGAGCAGTACTTC.

CDR3 bases: TGTGCCAGCAGTTACCGGGGGAGCTCCTATAATTCACCCCTCCACTTT. It codes for CASSYRGSSYNSPLHF. The chain employs TRBV27 and TRBJ1-6; the D gene is possibly TRBD1 (5 bases). CDR1 is MNHEY and CDR2 is SMNVEV in the germline V gene (reference sequence). The CDR3 spans 16 residues. V was trimmed by 4 bases and J by 0 bases, leaving 10 bases between them.

V is TRBV29-1 and J is TRBJ2-2, with TRBD2 identical over 8 bases. V lost 7 bases to trimming and J lost 4 bases; unmatched junction nucleotides: 8. CDR1 and CDR2 from the germline V gene are SQVTM and ANQGSEA. The CDR3 is 14 residues long. CDR3 sequence: CSAGRGGGTGELFF. The CDR3 nucleotides read TGCAGCGCCGGACGGGGGGGCGGCACCGGGGAGCTGTTTTTT.

V gene TRBV11-2 combines with J gene TRBJ2-2; possibly TRBD1 for D (6 bases). CDR3 length: 14 residues. The germline V and J ends were trimmed by 2 bases and 4 bases, with 8 bases remaining between them. Germline V gives CDR1 SGHAT, CDR2 FQNNGV. The CDR3 is CASSLNRVTGELFF. The CDR3 region has the DNA TGTGCCAGCAGCTTAAACAGGGTCACCGGGGAGCTGTTTTTT.

This chain links TRBV7-9 with TRBJ1-1; 8 nucleotides align to TRBD1. Germline V gives CDR1 SEHNR, CDR2 FQNEAQ (reference sequence). The CDR3 length is 14 residues. The junction had 4 bases not matched to a gene; V was cut back by 5 bases and J by 2 bases. Here the CDR3 reads CASSLTGANTEAFF. CDR3 bases: TGTGCCAGCAGCCTGACAGGGGCAAACACTGAAGCTTTCTTT. The variable domain in full, completed from reference TRBV7-9 and TRBJ1-1, reads DTGVSQNPRHKITKRGQNVTFRCDPISEHNRLYWYRQTLGQGPEFLTYFQNEAQLEKSRLLSDRFSAERPKGSFSTLEIQRTEQGDSAMYLCASSLTGANTEAFFGQGTRLTVV.

The chain combines TRBV7-9 with TRBJ2-4; 7 positions agree with TRBD2. The CDR3 extends over 13 amino acids. Trimming at V came to 4 bases and at J to 3 bases, leaving 0 bases not matched to a gene. CDR1 and CDR2 from the germline V gene are SEHNR and FQNEAQ (reference sequence). The CDR3 DNA follows: TGTGCCAGCAGCTGGACTAGCAAAAACATTCAGTACTTC. Translating gives CASSWTSKNIQYF.

This CDR3 is CASSLASGSQNEQFF. CDR3 coding DNA: TGTGCCAGCAGCTTAGCCAGCGGGAGTCAAAATGAGCAGTTCTTC. This chain joins TRBV7-9 and TRBJ2-1; TRBD2 aligns across 8 bases. With V trimmed by 0 bases and J by 7 bases, 5 bases remained unmatched. Germline CDR1 SEHNR, CDR2 FQNEAQ (reference sequence). CDR3 length equals 15 residues.

The rearrangement joins TRBV29-1 to TRBJ2-3; 9 bases align to TRBD2. The germline V gene encodes CDR1 SQVTM and CDR2 ANQGSEA. The V and J ends lost 4 bases and 0 bases, in that order; junction bases with no gene match: 5. The CDR3 has 15 amino acids. The CDR3 here is CSVAASGTSTDTQYF. The CDR3 nucleotides are TGCAGCGTTGCGGCTAGCGGGACTAGCACAGATACGCAGTATTTT.

The gene calls are TRBV2 and TRBJ2-5; 10 positions agree with TRBD2. CDR3 length equals 17 residues. V lost 7 bases, J lost 5 bases, and 16 bases stayed unmatched. Germline loops: CDR1 SNHLY, CDR2 FYNNEI. CDR3 in amino acids: CASTPPLAGDRRETQYF. CDR3 DNA sequence: TGTGCCAGCACCCCACCCCTAGCGGGAGACCGGAGGGAGACCCAGTACTTC. Full variable domain (missing parts from reference TRBV2 and TRBJ2-5): EPEVTQTPSHQVTQMGQEVILRCVPISNHLYFYWYRQILGQKVEFLVSFYNNEISEKSEIFDDQFSVERPDGSNFTLKIRSTKLEDSAMYFCASTPPLAGDRRETQYFGPGTRLLVL.

The chain's CDR3 is CASSIRDRTYEQYF. In DNA form, the CDR3 reads TGTGCCAGCAGCATCCGGGACAGAACCTACGAGCAGTACTTC. This sequence joins TRBV11-2 and TRBJ2-7, with 7 bases that match TRBD1. Germline V lookup: CDR1 SGHAT, CDR2 FQNNGV. This CDR3 comprises 14 residues. After removal of 5 bases from V and 2 bases from J, the junction contained 6 bases not matched to a gene.

This clone was seen a handful of times. The J gene is TRBJ2-3, the V gene TRBV30; D is ambiguous. The germline V gene has CDR1 GTSNPN and CDR2 SVGIG (reference sequence). V shed 3 bases and J shed 3 bases, with 4 bases lying between them. The CDR3 has 11 residues. The CDR3 DNA reads as TGTGCCTGGAGCGAGACAGATACGCAGTATTTT. Amino acid sequence: CAWSETDTQYF. Full variable domain (rest looked up from reference TRBV30 and TRBJ2-3): SQTIHQWPATLVQPVGSPLSLECTVEGTSNPNLYWYRQAAGRGLQLLFYSVGIGQISSEVPQNLSASRPQDRQFILSSKKLLLSDSGFYLCAWSETDTQYFGPGTRLTVL.

This clone was seen a few times. The genes are TRBV4-1 and TRBJ1-1; no clear D. Germline CDR1 is MGHRA and CDR2 is YSYEKL. V gave up 2 bases and J gave up 2 bases, with 12 bases separating them. CDR3 length: 15 residues. In nucleotides, the CDR3 is TGCGCCAGCAGCCAATCTAGAAGTCTCAACACTGAAGCTTTCTTT. Translated, it gives CASSQSRSLNTEAFF.

The chain links TRBV29-1 to TRBJ1-1, with D tentatively TRBD1 (6 bases). Trimming took off 0 bases at V and 3 bases at J, with 17 bases between the two ends. Per the germline V gene, CDR1 is SQVTM and CDR2 is ANQGSEA. CDR3 length equals 16 residues. CDR3 in amino acids: CSVEDPRLGAYTEAFF. The CDR3 nucleotides are TGCAGCGTTGAAGATCCTCGATTGGGGGCTTACACTGAAGCTTTCTTT.

The chain's CDR3 is CASSQGRGPDTQYF. In DNA, the CDR3 is TGTGCCAGCAGCCAAGGAAGGGGGCCAGATACGCAGTATTTT. This chain connects TRBV4-2 to TRBJ2-3; TRBD1 agrees at 7 bases. This CDR3 contains 14 residues. V lost 1 base, J lost 4 bases, and 2 bases stayed unmatched. Germline CDR1 LGHNA, CDR2 YNFKEQ.

The chain is built from TRBV18 and TRBJ1-5, with D perhaps TRBD1 (6 bases). The V end lost 4 bases, the J end lost 7 bases, and 11 bases lay between the germline ends. This CDR3 comprises 13 residues. The germline V gene has CDR1 KGHSH and CDR2 LQKENI. The chain's CDR3 is CASSQGVGQPQHF. The CDR3 coding sequence is TGTGCCAGCTCACAGGGGGTAGGACAGCCCCAGCATTTT.

The chain couples TRBV28 to TRBJ2-7; D ambiguous. From germline, CDR1 is MDHEN and CDR2 SYDVKM. The germline V and J ends were trimmed by 2 bases and 3 bases, with 11 bases remaining between them. This CDR3 comprises 14 residues. CDR3 region: CASSLPPESYEQYF. CDR3 nucleotide sequence: TGTGCCAGCAGTTTACCCCCAGAAAGCTACGAGCAGTACTTC. Supplemented by reference TRBV28 and TRBJ2-7, the full variable domain reads DVKVTQSSRYLVKRTGEKVFLECVQDMDHENMFWYRQDPGLGLRLIYFSYDVKMKEKGDIPEGYSVSREKKERFSLILESASTNQTSMYLCASSLPPESYEQYFGPGTRLTVT.